A single sample gave rise to the 29 T cell receptor beta chains below, sequenced in a study of T cells after yellow fever vaccination. TCRdb itself ran the 5' RACE reads through MiXCR, one entry per CDR3 protein. This sample has approximately 550,000 distinct CDR3 sequences, with roughly a fifth found just once. The sample in question was PBMCs, obtained 15 days after the yellow fever booster vaccination. Receptors originate from a man under 40 who received the YFV17D yellow fever vaccine.

This clonotype was detected only a few times. The V and J genes are TRBV4-3 and TRBJ1-2, with D possibly matching TRBD1 (6 bases). V lost 2 bases and J lost 8, with 15 bases in between. The CDR3 spans 14 residues. In germline, CDR1 is LGHNA, CDR2 YSLEER. CDR3 sequence: CASSQNRGRKGYTF. The CDR3 DNA sequence: TGCGCCAGCAGCCAAAATCGGGGGCGCAAAGGCTACACCTTC.

The gene calls are TRBV12-3 or TRBV12-4 and TRBJ2-7; a weak D match, TRBD1 (5 bases). This CDR3 comprises 15 residues. Trimming stripped 3 bases from V and 0 bases from J, with 12 bases between. CDR3 sequence: CASSFKGDSSYEQYF. In nucleotides, the CDR3 is TGTGCCAGCAGTTTCAAGGGTGACAGCTCCTACGAGCAGTACTTC.

J is TRBJ2-7 and V is TRBV20-1; 7 bases are a match to TRBD1. CDR3 size: 15 residues. Germline trimming cut 0 bases from V and 2 bases from J; bases unmatched to any gene: 7. From germline, CDR1 is DFQATT and CDR2 SNEGSKA (reference sequence). The CDR3: CSARDPTGTTYEQYF. Here the CDR3 DNA reads TGCAGTGCTAGAGATCCGACAGGGACGACCTACGAGCAGTACTTC.

This clonotype was found a few times. The gene calls are TRBV12-3 or TRBV12-4 and TRBJ2-7, with 7 positions matching TRBD2. The CDR3 sequence is 15 residues long. The junction had 8 bases not matched to a gene; V was cut back by 6 bases and J by 0 bases. CDR3 region: CASRLAPSISYEQYF. In nucleotides, the CDR3 is TGTGCCAGCAGACTAGCGCCTAGTATCTCCTACGAGCAGTACTTC.

The rearrangement uses TRBV7-9 and TRBJ2-2, with unresolved D. CDR3 size: 11 residues. CDR1 and CDR2 (germline): SEHNR, FQNEAQ (reference sequence). V was trimmed by 10 bases and J by 7 bases, leaving 10 bases between them. For the CDR3, the DNA is TGTGCCAACCCCCGAAACGGGGAGCTGTTTTTT. Translated: CANPRNGELFF.

Of note for this clonotype: At one end the junction does not follow the germline gene, possibly because of a read error. The rearrangement joins TRBV2 to TRBJ2-4, with D uncertain. The CDR3 is made up of 12 amino acids. Germline V gives CDR1 SNHLY, CDR2 FYNNEI. The CDR3 region is CASSETVVDKNF. CDR3 sequence (DNA): TGTGCCAGCAGTGAAACAGTGGTCGACAAGAACTTC.

The chain couples TRBV10-2 to TRBJ2-2, with 8 bases matching TRBD1. The CDR3 is 15 residues long. Trimming removed 2 bases from V and 7 bases from J; junction bases left unmatched: 6. The germline V gene encodes CDR1 WSHSY and CDR2 SAAADI. CDR3 loop: CASSETGGYGGELFF. CDR3 in DNA: TGCGCCAGCAGTGAGACAGGGGGTTATGGCGGGGAGCTGTTTTTT.

This clonotype was observed a few times. The rearrangement joins TRBV29-1 to TRBJ2-7; 15 bases match TRBD2. The CDR3 sequence is 16 residues long. V shed 5 bases, J shed 0 bases, and the junction held 5 bases outside the gene matches. In germline, CDR1 is SQVTM, CDR2 ANQGSEA. CDR3 bases: TGCAGCGTTAACGGACTAGCGGGAGGGAGCTCCTACGAGCAGTACTTC. This encodes CSVNGLAGGSSYEQYF.

This clonotype came up many times. The chain has TRBV6-5 and TRBJ2-7; 9 bases match TRBD1. Per the germline V gene, CDR1 is MNHEY and CDR2 is SVGAGI. The V segment lost 0 bases and the J segment 1 base; nucleotides outside the gene matches: 1. CDR3 length: 15 residues. CDR3 nucleotides: TGTGCCAGCAGTTACTCCGGGACAGGGTCCTACGAGCAGTACTTC. This codes for CASSYSGTGSYEQYF.

Only a few counts were recorded for this clonotype. A much larger clone is a single base away; this may be a read error. This sequence joins TRBV7-8 and TRBJ2-5, with unresolved D. The CDR3 runs 10 residues. The V and J ends lost 3 bases and 5 bases respectively, with 1 base between them. Germline lookup yields CDR1 SGHVS and CDR2 FQNEAQ. CDR3 coding DNA: TGTGCCAGCAGCTTTGAGACCCAGTACTTC. This codes for CASSFETQYF.

This clonotype was recorded a few times. The chain links TRBV12-3 or TRBV12-4 to TRBJ2-3, with 7 nucleotides matching TRBD2. V gave up 7 bases and J gave up 2 bases; unmatched junction bases: 6. The CDR3 has 14 residues. The CDR3 region is CASKLAEHTDTQYF. As DNA, the CDR3 is TGTGCCAGCAAGCTAGCGGAACACACAGATACGCAGTATTTT.

The V call is TRBV18, the J call TRBJ2-2; 9 nucleotides match TRBD1. The CDR3 is made up of 16 amino acids. The V gene's germline CDR1 is KGHSH and CDR2 LQKENI. V gave up 0 bases and J gave up 6 bases; unmatched junction bases: 5. CDR3 nucleotides: TGTGCCAGCTCACCACCGATCGGGACAGGGTCCGGGGAGCTGTTTTTT. Protein: CASSPPIGTGSGELFF.

Only one count was recorded for this clonotype. The gene calls are TRBV10-3 and TRBJ2-3, with D perhaps assigned TRBD1 or TRBD2 (6 bases each). V lost 2 bases to trimming and J lost 1 base, with 10 bases between them. The CDR3 has 15 residues. CDR1 is ENHRY and CDR2 is SYGVKD in the germline V gene. The CDR3 nucleotides are TGTGCCATCAGTGAGGGACAGCGGGGCACAGATACGCAGTATTTT. Protein sequence: CAISEGQRGTDTQYF.

The rearrangement links TRBV7-2 to TRBJ1-5; 8 nucleotides line up with TRBD1. The CDR3 covers 16 residues. Trimming at V came to 3 bases and at J to 5 bases, leaving 9 bases not matched to a gene. Germline CDR1 reads SGHTA; CDR2 reads FQGNSA. The DNA for the CDR3 is TGTGCCAGCAGCTTGGTGGCAGGGGGCTCGTATCAGCCCCAGCATTTT. It specifies CASSLVAGGSYQPQHF. The whole variable domain, remainder taken from reference TRBV7-2 and TRBJ1-5, is GAGVSQSPSNKVTEKGKDVELRCDPISGHTALYWYRQSLGQGLEFLIYFQGNSAPDKSGLPSDRFSAERTGGSVSTLTIQRTQQEDSAVYLCASSLVAGGSYQPQHFGDGTRLSIL.

This clonotype has more than one count but fewer than ten. The rearrangement joins TRBV20-1 to TRBJ2-5; a possible D gene is TRBD1 (6 bases). The V gene's germline CDR1 is DFQATT and CDR2 SNEGSKA (reference sequence). The CDR3 extends over 14 amino acids. Trimming removed 4 bases from V and 2 bases from J, with 14 bases in between. The chain's CDR3 is CSATGETRQETQYF. CDR3 DNA: TGCAGTGCTACAGGGGAAACGAGGCAAGAGACCCAGTACTTC.

This clonotype was recorded once. The chain is built from TRBV7-2 and TRBJ1-5; D not resolved. CDR1 SGHTA and CDR2 FQGNSA come from the germline V gene. Between the trimmed V and J ends, which lost 1 base and 11 bases, there was a span of 21 bases. The CDR3 is 16 amino acids. In nucleotides, the CDR3 is TGTGCCAGCAGCTTAGAAATAGGGCCCGTAGGGTGGGCCCAGCATTTT. Its translation is CASSLEIGPVGWAQHF.

The rearrangement joins TRBV4-3 to TRBJ2-3; 12 bases map to TRBD2. CDR1 is LGHNA and CDR2 is YSLEER in the germline V gene. The CDR3 has 18 amino acids. Trimming removed 3 bases from V and 4 bases from J; junction bases left unmatched: 11. The CDR3 DNA reads TGCGCCAGCAGCCATCATCTCTCGACTAGCGGGAGTGCAGATACGCAGTATTTT. As protein: CASSHHLSTSGSADTQYF.

In its sample, this clonotype was seen a few times. The chain employs TRBV20-1 and TRBJ2-7; either TRBD1 or TRBD2 may fit D (5 bases each). This CDR3 comprises 13 residues. V was shortened by 5 bases and J by 2 bases, with 13 bases between the two germline ends. The germline V gene has CDR1 DFQATT and CDR2 SNEGSKA (reference sequence). CDR3 in amino acids: CSAGAPAAYEQYF. The CDR3 DNA sequence: TGCAGTGCTGGGGCACCAGCGGCCTACGAGCAGTACTTC.

This chain links TRBV4-2 with TRBJ1-4, with D tentatively TRBD1 (5 bases). Per the germline V gene, CDR1 is LGHNA and CDR2 is YNFKEQ. Trimming pared 4 bases from V and 6 bases from J, leaving 15 bases between. The CDR3 is made up of 15 amino acids. The CDR3 loop is CASSPPDGADEKLFF. In nucleotides, the CDR3 is TGTGCCAGCAGCCCCCCGGATGGGGCAGATGAAAAACTGTTTTTT.

This chain joins TRBV9 and TRBJ2-7; 11 nucleotides agree with TRBD2. CDR3 length: 15 residues. The junction had 5 bases not matched to a gene; V was cut back by 0 bases and J by 6 bases. Looked up from germline, CDR1 is SGDLS and CDR2 is YYNGEE. The DNA of the CDR3 is TGTGCCAGCAGCGTAGTGGATAGCGGGAGGGCCGAGCAGTACTTC. It codes for CASSVVDSGRAEQYF.

This clonotype was picked up a small number of times. This sequence joins TRBV20-1 and TRBJ2-7; D possibly corresponds to TRBD2 (5 bases). The V end lost 3 bases, the J end lost 0 bases, and 9 bases lay between the germline ends. CDR3 length equals 13 residues. CDR1 is DFQATT and CDR2 is SNEGSKA in the germline V gene (reference sequence). CDR3 residues: CSASRGYSYEQYF. The CDR3 nucleotides are TGCAGTGCTAGCCGGGGTTACTCCTACGAGCAGTACTTC.

This clonotype was seen more than once but under ten times. The chain links TRBV27 to TRBJ2-3, with a possible D match to TRBD2 (6 bases). Looked up from germline, CDR1 is MNHEY and CDR2 is SMNVEV (reference sequence). There are 15 residues in the CDR3. Trimming pared 9 bases from V and 0 bases from J, leaving 16 bases between. The CDR3 is CASFRFGGSTDTQYF. CDR3 DNA sequence: TGTGCCAGTTTCCGATTCGGGGGTAGCACAGATACGCAGTATTTT.

This clonotype showed up just a few times. The V gene is TRBV29-1, the J gene TRBJ2-3; 7 nucleotides match TRBD2. CDR1 and CDR2 (germline): SQVTM, ANQGSEA. This CDR3 is 16 amino acids long. The V segment lost 4 bases and the J segment 3 bases; nucleotides outside the gene matches: 13. The CDR3 DNA is TGCAGCGTTGTGGGCGGGAGAACCCCGGGAACAGATACGCAGTATTTT. Amino acids: CSVVGGRTPGTDTQYF.

This clonotype was detected only a few times. This chain uses TRBV6-5 with TRBJ2-1; tentatively, D is TRBD2 (5 bases). Germline assignment: CDR1 MNHEY and CDR2 SVGAGI. The CDR3 has 17 residues. Trimming took off 0 bases at V and 2 bases at J, with 14 bases between the two ends. CDR3 sequence reads: CASSYSRLADTYNEQFF. The CDR3 coding sequence is TGTGCCAGCAGTTACTCGAGGCTAGCCGATACCTACAATGAGCAGTTCTTC.

This clonotype was picked up a small number of times. The chain joins TRBV15 to TRBJ2-7; D is ambiguous. From germline, CDR1 is LNHNV and CDR2 YYDKDF (reference sequence). This CDR3 contains 13 residues. V was cut by 1 base and J by 6 bases, with 10 bases left in between. CDR3 coding DNA: TGTGCCACCAGCAGAGGTCGAGCCCTCGAGCAGTACTTC. Its protein product is CATSRGRALEQYF.

This clonotype was detected only a few times. The chain recombines TRBV3-1 with TRBJ2-4; no reliable D call. Germline loops: CDR1 LGHDT, CDR2 YNNKEL (reference sequence). Trimming pared 6 bases from V and 5 bases from J, leaving 8 bases between. The CDR3 loop spans 12 amino acids. This chain's CDR3 is CASSDQENIQYF. CDR3 DNA sequence: TGTGCCAGCAGTGACCAGGAAAACATTCAGTACTTC.

This clonotype was detected only a few times. The chain couples TRBV3-1 to TRBJ2-4, with D possibly matching TRBD2 (6 bases). V dropped 1 base and J dropped 1 base, with 11 bases sitting between them. This CDR3 is built from 16 residues. The germline V gene has CDR1 LGHDT and CDR2 YNNKEL (reference sequence). In DNA, the CDR3 is TGTGCCAGCAGCCAAGCGGGAGAGGGGGCCAAAAACATTCAGTACTTC. Translation gives CASSQAGEGAKNIQYF.

The rearrangement links TRBV6-2 or TRBV6-3 to TRBJ2-1; 7 nucleotides match TRBD2. Germline V gene data show CDR1 as MNHEY and CDR2 as SVGEGT. V trimming: 8 bases; J trimming: 9 bases; junction bases outside the gene matches: 7. The CDR3 is 12 residues long. As DNA, the CDR3 is TGTGCCAGCCGCCCGGGGGGTGGTGAGCAGTTCTTC. This encodes CASRPGGGEQFF.

The rearrangement joins TRBV20-1 to TRBJ2-1; 7 bases agree with TRBD1. With 6 bases clipped from V and 6 bases from J, the junction kept 11 bases outside the gene matches. CDR1 is DFQATT, CDR2 SNEGSKA, per germline (reference sequence). The CDR3 spans 14 residues. CDR3 DNA sequence: TGCAGTGCCAAGGGGGACAGCCCTTCCAATGAGCAGTTCTTC. Amino acids: CSAKGDSPSNEQFF.